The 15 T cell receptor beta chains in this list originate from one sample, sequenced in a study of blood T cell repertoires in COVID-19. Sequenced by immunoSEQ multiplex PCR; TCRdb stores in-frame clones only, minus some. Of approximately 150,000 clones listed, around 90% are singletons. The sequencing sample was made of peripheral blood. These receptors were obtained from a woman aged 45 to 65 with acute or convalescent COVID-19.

DNA of the CDR3: TGTGCCAGCAGCTCCAGGACAGACCTGAACACTGAAGCTTTCTTT. This sequence encodes CASSSRTDLNTEAFF. The chain employs TRBV6-5 and TRBJ1-1, with a weak D call TRBD1 (6 bases). The CDR3 runs 15 residues. Trimming removed 6 bases at V and 0 bases at J, with 14 bases between. Germline-derived CDR1 and CDR2 are MNHEY and SVGAGI.

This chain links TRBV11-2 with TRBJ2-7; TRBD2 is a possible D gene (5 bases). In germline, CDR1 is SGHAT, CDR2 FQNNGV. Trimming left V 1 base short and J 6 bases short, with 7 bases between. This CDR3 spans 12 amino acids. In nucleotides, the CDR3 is TGTGCCAGCAGCTTAGGGCTAGCCGAGCAGTACTTC. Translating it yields CASSLGLAEQYF.

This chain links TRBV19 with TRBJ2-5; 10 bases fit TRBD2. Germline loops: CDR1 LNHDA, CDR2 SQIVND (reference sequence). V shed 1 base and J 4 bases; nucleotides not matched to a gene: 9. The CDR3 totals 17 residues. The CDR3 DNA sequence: TGTGCCAGTAGTATAGTATCTAGCGGGAGTTCTGTAGAGACCCAGTACTTC. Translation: CASSIVSSGSSVETQYF.

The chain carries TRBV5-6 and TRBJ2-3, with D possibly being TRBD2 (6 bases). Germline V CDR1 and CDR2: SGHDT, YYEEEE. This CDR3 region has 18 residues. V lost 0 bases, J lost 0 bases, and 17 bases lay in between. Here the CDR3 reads CASSLAGVAGTSTDTQYF. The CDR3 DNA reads TGTGCCAGCAGCTTGGCCGGTGTTGCCGGGACTAGCACAGATACGCAGTATTTT.

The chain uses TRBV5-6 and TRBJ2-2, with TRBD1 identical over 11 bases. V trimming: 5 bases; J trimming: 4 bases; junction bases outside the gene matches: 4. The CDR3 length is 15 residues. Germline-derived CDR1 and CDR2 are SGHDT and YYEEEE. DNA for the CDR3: TGTGCCAGCAGTACCGGGACAGGGGGCACCGGGGAGCTGTTTTTT. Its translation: CASSTGTGGTGELFF. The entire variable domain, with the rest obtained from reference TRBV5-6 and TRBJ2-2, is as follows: DAGVTQSPTHLIKTRGQQVTLRCSPKSGHDTVSWYQQALGQGPQFIFQYYEEEERQRGNFPDRFSGHQFPNYSSELNVNALLLGDSALYLCASSTGTGGTGELFFGEGSRLTVL.

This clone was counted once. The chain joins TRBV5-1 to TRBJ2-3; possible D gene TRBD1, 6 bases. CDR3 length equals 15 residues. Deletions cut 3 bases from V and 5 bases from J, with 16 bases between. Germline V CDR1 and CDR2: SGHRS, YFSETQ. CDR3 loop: CASSSDWARGDTQYF. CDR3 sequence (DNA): TGCGCCAGCAGCTCGGACTGGGCCAGGGGAGATACGCAGTATTTT. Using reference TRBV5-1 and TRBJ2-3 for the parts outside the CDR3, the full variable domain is KAGVTQTPRYLIKTRGQQVTLSCSPISGHRSVSWYQQTPGQGLQFLFEYFSETQRNKGNFPGRFSGRQFSNSRSEMNVSTLELGDSALYLCASSSDWARGDTQYFGPGTRLTVL.

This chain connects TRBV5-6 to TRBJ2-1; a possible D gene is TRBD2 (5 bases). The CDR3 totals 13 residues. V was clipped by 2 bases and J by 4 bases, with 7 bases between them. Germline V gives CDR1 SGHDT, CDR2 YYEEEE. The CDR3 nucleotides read TGTGCCAGCAGCTTTACGGGATACAATGAGCAGTTCTTC. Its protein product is CASSFTGYNEQFF.

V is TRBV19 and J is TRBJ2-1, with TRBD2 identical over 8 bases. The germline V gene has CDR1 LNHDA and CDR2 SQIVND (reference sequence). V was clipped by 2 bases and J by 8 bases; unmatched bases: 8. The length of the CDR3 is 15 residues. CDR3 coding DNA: TGTGCCAGTAGTATACTAGCGGGTAGTGGAGATGAGCAGTTCTTC. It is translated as CASSILAGSGDEQFF.

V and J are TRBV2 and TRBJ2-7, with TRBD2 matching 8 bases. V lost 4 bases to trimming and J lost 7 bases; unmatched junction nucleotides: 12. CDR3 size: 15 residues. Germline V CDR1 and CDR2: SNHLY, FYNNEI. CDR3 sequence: CASSALTRGGKEQYF. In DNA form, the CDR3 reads TGTGCCAGCAGTGCGCTTACACGCGGGGGGAAAGAGCAGTACTTC.

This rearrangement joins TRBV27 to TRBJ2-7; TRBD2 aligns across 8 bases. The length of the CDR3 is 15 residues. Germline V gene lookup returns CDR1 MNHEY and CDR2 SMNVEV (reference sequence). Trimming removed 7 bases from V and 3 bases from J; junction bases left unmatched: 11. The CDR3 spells CASTLLAGGFYEQYF. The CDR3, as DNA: TGTGCCAGCACCCTCCTCGCGGGGGGCTTCTACGAGCAGTACTTC.

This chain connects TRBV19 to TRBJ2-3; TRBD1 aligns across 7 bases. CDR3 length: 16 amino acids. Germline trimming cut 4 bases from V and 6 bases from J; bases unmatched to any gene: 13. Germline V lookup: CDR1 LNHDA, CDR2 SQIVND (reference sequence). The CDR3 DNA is TGTGCCAGTAGTACCCGGAACAGGGGTATGGGGGATACGCAGTATTTT. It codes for CASSTRNRGMGDTQYF. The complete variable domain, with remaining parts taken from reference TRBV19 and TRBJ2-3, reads DGGITQSPKYLFRKEGQNVTLSCEQNLNHDAMYWYRQDPGQGLRLIYYSQIVNDFQKGDIAEGYSVSREKKESFPLTVTSAQKNPTAFYLCASSTRNRGMGDTQYFGPGTRLTVL.

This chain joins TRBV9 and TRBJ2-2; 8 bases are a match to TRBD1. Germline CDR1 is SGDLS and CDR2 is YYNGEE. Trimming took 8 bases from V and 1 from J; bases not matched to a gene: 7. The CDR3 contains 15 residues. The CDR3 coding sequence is TGTGCCAGTACTTATGGGACAGGGAACACCGGGGAGCTGTTTTTT. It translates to CASTYGTGNTGELFF.

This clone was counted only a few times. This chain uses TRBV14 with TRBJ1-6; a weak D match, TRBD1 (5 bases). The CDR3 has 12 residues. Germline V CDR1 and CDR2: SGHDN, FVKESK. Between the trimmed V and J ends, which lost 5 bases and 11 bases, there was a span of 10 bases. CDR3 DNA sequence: TGTGCCAGCAGCGCGGGGGGTCCACCCCTCCACTTT. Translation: CASSAGGPPLHF.

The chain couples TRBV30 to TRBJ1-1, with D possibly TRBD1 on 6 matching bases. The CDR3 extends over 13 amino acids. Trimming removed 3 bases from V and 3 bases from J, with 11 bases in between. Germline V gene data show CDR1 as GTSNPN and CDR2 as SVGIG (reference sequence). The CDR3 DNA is TGTGCCTGGAGGGCCACAGGGTACACTGAAGCTTTCTTT. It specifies CAWRATGYTEAFF.

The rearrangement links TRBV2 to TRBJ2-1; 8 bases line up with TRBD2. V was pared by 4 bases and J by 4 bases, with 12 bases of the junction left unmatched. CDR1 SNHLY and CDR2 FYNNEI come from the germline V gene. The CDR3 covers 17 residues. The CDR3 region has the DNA TGTGCCAGCAGTGTGAGAGCAAGCGGGGGCCTGTACAATGAGCAGTTCTTC. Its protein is CASSVRASGGLYNEQFF.